This T cell receptor beta chain was recorded in a study of blood T cell repertoires in COVID-19. Turning to the study itself: Acute-phase and convalescent COVID-19 samples originated in the United States, Italy and Spain. From T cells, B-cell-depleted T cells, or PBMCs came the material, which was cDNA or gDNA.

Original data processing: Reference gene primer amplification gave estimated nucleated cell counts. The assay was immunoSEQ multiplex PCR, and TCRdb's table has in-frame clones only and misses some. V, J and clone size derive from that table, while D and trimming were established from the DNA sequence. The table records 100,000 or so clones, 65% to 80% of them present only once. CDR1 is SGHRS, CDR2 YFSETQ, per germline. The CDR3 contains 16 residues. V shed 0 bases and J shed 7 bases, with 19 bases lying between them. The chain employs TRBV5-1 and TRBJ2-5, with TRBD1 as a possible D gene (6 bases). The clonotype was recovered from a woman in her seventies with acute or convalescent COVID-19. Sequencing was carried out using peripheral blood. CDR3 protein: CASSLGTDFQGATQYF. CDR3 nucleotide sequence: TGCGCCAGCAGCTTGGGGACAGATTTCCAAGGAGCGACCCAGTACTTC. The whole variable domain, filled in from reference TRBV5-1 and TRBJ2-5, reads KAGVTQTPRYLIKTRGQQVTLSCSPISGHRSVSWYQQTPGQGLQFLFEYFSETQRNKGNFPGRFSGRQFSNSRSEMNVSTLELGDSALYLCASSLGTDFQGATQYFGPGTRLLVL.